The 6 T cell receptor beta chains below all came from one sample that was sequenced in a study of cytomegalovirus exposure and HLA in healthy donors. PCR involved 60 Vbeta and 13 Jbeta primers. The data were produced by immunoSEQ multiplex PCR, yet TCRdb's version contains in-frame clones alone and is incomplete. The table has 200,000 or so clones, over 70% seen once. The sample comprised PBMCs. The receptors originated from a boy aged 2 to 9 in good health and CMV-seronegative.

The chain couples TRBV5-8 to TRBJ2-3, with 9 bases matching TRBD2. The CDR3 covers 17 residues. CDR1 and CDR2 from the germline V gene are SGHTS and YDEGEE. Trimming took 7 bases from V and 2 from J; bases not matched to a gene: 14. The CDR3 DNA follows: TGTGCCAGCGGCCTACCATCCCTAGCGGGGTTCACAGATACGCAGTATTTT. It encodes CASGLPSLAGFTDTQYF.

The chain is built from TRBV5-1 and TRBJ2-7; TRBD2 might be the D (6 bases). The CDR3 has 15 amino acids. The V end was cut by 4 bases, the J end by 2 bases, with 16 bases between. Germline V gives CDR1 SGHRS, CDR2 YFSETQ. CDR3 DNA sequence: TGCGCCAGCAGCCGGGGCGGGGACGCAACCTACGAGCAGTACTTC. Its translation: CASSRGGDATYEQYF.

The chain combines TRBV11-2 with TRBJ2-1; D ambiguous. Trimming stripped 3 bases from V and 6 bases from J, with 24 bases between. This CDR3 contains 18 residues. CDR1 and CDR2 (germline): SGHAT, FQNNGV. This chain's CDR3 is CASSFQGPSPASPNEQFF. CDR3 nucleotides: TGTGCCAGCAGCTTCCAAGGCCCTTCCCCCGCTAGTCCCAATGAGCAGTTCTTC.

The chain joins TRBV9 to TRBJ2-3, with 13 bases aligning to TRBD2. The CDR3 is 18 amino acids. Germline assignment: CDR1 SGDLS and CDR2 YYNGEE. Trimming took 3 bases from V and 5 from J; bases not matched to a gene: 12. The chain's CDR3 is CASSGISGTSGVEDTQYF. For the CDR3, the DNA is TGTGCCAGCAGCGGGATCTCCGGGACTAGCGGGGTGGAAGATACGCAGTATTTT.

The J gene is TRBJ1-5, the V gene TRBV4-1, with D perhaps matching TRBD1 (5 bases). Trimming removed 4 bases at V and 8 bases at J, with 12 bases between. There are 13 residues in the CDR3. In germline, CDR1 is MGHRA, CDR2 YSYEKL. CDR3 sequence (DNA): TGCGCCAGCAGCCGCCTGGGGGGGGAGCCCCAGCATTTT. Protein sequence: CASSRLGGEPQHF.

The V gene is TRBV6-1, the J gene TRBJ1-6, with D unclear. The CDR3 is 15 residues long. The germline V gene encodes CDR1 MNHNS and CDR2 SASEGT. V lost 1 base and J lost 4, with 8 bases in between. For the CDR3, the DNA is TGTGCCAGCAGTGAAGGCAGGTCATATAATTCACCCCTCCACTTT. This encodes CASSEGRSYNSPLHF.